This T cell receptor beta chain emerged from a study of siplizumab effects on memory and regulatory T cells. Points on this clone: The antigen remains unidentified.

The germline CDR1 and CDR2 sequences are SGDLS and YYNGEE. V lost 3 bases, J lost 6 bases, and 14 bases lay in between. This CDR3 is built from 14 residues. Using immunoSEQ multiplex PCR, the repertoire was profiled, and TCRdb retains in-frame clones only, with some absent. This table holds roughly 100,000 clones, roughly nine tenths found once. Findings and limits, study-wide: Mappable alloreactive CD4+ clones came from Treg cells less than 70% of the time on average with siplizumab, against roughly 29% in controls. The authors did not confirm suppressive function in proliferating Tregs from siplizumab cultures. Unstimulated subsets were the mapping target of only a minor fraction of alloreactive clones.

Sequenced: CD4+ T cells sorted from blood. This clonotype originated in a human donor in good health. The chain couples TRBV9 to TRBJ2-3, with a possible D match to TRBD1 (5 bases). The CDR3 sequence is CASSAQGWADTQYF. Written as DNA, the CDR3 is TGTGCCAGCAGCGCCCAGGGCTGGGCGGATACGCAGTATTTT.